Following are 31 T cell receptor beta chains from one sample sequenced in a study of blood T cell repertoires in COVID-19. This table comes from immunoSEQ multiplex PCR, and its TCRdb copy is limited to in-frame clones, with some not included. The table shows over 50,000 clones, with roughly 87% occurring only once. Material for sequencing was peripheral blood. These receptors were collected from a man aged 45-60 years with active COVID-19.

The chain joins TRBV7-2 to TRBJ2-1, with a weak D call TRBD1 (5 bases). Germline CDR1 is SGHTA and CDR2 is FQGNSA. The V and J ends lost 1 base and 12 bases respectively, with 19 bases between them. The CDR3 is 15 amino acids. The CDR3 sequence: CASSLVPYQGQVQFF. CDR3 coding DNA: TGTGCCAGCAGCTTAGTCCCTTACCAGGGTCAGGTGCAGTTCTTC.

This chain links TRBV5-1 with TRBJ2-1, with TRBD2 matching over 7 bases. There are 17 residues in the CDR3. Per the germline V gene, CDR1 is SGHRS and CDR2 is YFSETQ. Losses at the gene ends were 0 bases for V and 0 bases for J; bases not matched to a gene: 6. The CDR3 nucleotides are TGCGCCAGCAGCTTGGGCCGGGGGGAGAGCTCCTACAATGAGCAGTTCTTC. Residues: CASSLGRGESSYNEQFF.

Here the CDR3 DNA reads TGTGCCAGCAGCGTAGCTCAGGGTACCTACAATGAGCAGTTCTTC. Translating gives CASSVAQGTYNEQFF. The chain joins TRBV9 to TRBJ2-1, with D perhaps TRBD1 (5 bases). V was cut by 0 bases and J by 2 bases, with 9 bases left in between. This CDR3 contains 15 residues. CDR1 SGDLS and CDR2 YYNGEE come from the germline V gene.

This clone was seen a single time. V gene TRBV6-5 combines with J gene TRBJ2-2; the match to TRBD1 covers 8 bases. The V gene end was trimmed by 6 bases and the J gene end by 6 bases; junction bases not matched to a gene: 6. This CDR3 region has 14 residues. Germline V CDR1 and CDR2: MNHEY, SVGAGI. CDR3 sequence: CASRGQELSGELFF. The CDR3 DNA reads TGTGCCAGCAGGGGACAGGAACTCTCCGGGGAGCTGTTTTTT.

The V and J genes are TRBV6-5 and TRBJ2-1; 7 bases match TRBD2. V shed 6 bases and J 6 bases; nucleotides not matched to a gene: 11. Germline CDR1 and CDR2: MNHEY and SVGAGI. The CDR3 spans 15 residues. CDR3 amino acids: CASRNEAGKGNEQFF. CDR3 DNA: TGTGCCAGCAGGAACGAAGCGGGGAAGGGCAATGAGCAGTTCTTC.

This chain connects TRBV2 to TRBJ1-1, with D hard to call. This CDR3 contains 12 residues. Germline assignment: CDR1 SNHLY and CDR2 FYNNEI. Trimming removed 1 base at V and 7 bases at J, with 7 bases between. The CDR3 protein is CASSEGGSEAFF. CDR3 DNA sequence: TGTGCCAGCAGTGAAGGCGGTAGTGAAGCTTTCTTT.

V usage is TRBV5-1 and J usage is TRBJ1-1; 7 nucleotides agree with TRBD1. V lost 4 bases, J lost 0 bases, and 6 bases stayed unmatched. The CDR3 totals 15 residues. Germline values: CDR1 SGHRS, CDR2 YFSETQ. The CDR3 loop reads CASSPSGQMNTEAFF. The CDR3 bases are TGCGCCAGCAGCCCGTCGGGACAGATGAACACTGAAGCTTTCTTT.

This sequence joins TRBV6-2 or TRBV6-3 and TRBJ1-1; no definite D call. The CDR3 totals 14 residues. Germline V gene data show CDR1 as MNHEY and CDR2 as SVGEGT. Trimming removed 6 bases at V and 0 bases at J, with 11 bases between. The CDR3 sequence is CASSSYLMNTEAFF. CDR3 DNA: TGTGCCAGCAGCTCATATCTAATGAACACTGAAGCTTTCTTT.

The chain combines TRBV29-1 with TRBJ2-2, with a weak D call TRBD2 (6 bases). Trimming took off 7 bases at V and 8 bases at J, with 17 bases between the two ends. This CDR3 is built from 13 residues. Germline V gives CDR1 SQVTM, CDR2 ANQGSEA. The CDR3 reads CSAPSGGTGELFF. The CDR3 coding sequence is TGCAGCGCCCCATCCGGGGGTACGGGGGAGCTGTTTTTT.

V gene TRBV2 combines with J gene TRBJ2-2; tentatively, D is TRBD1 (6 bases). This CDR3 is 13 amino acids long. With 8 bases removed from V and 3 bases from J, the gap between germline ends came to 10 bases. Looked up from germline, CDR1 is SNHLY and CDR2 is FYNNEI. CDR3 loop: CASGTSYTGELFF. The CDR3 coding sequence is TGTGCCAGCGGGACAAGTTACACCGGGGAGCTGTTTTTT.

V and J are TRBV7-8 and TRBJ2-7; D is perhaps TRBD1 (6 bases). Per the germline V gene, CDR1 is SGHVS and CDR2 is FQNEAQ. The CDR3 is made up of 13 amino acids. Trimming pared 4 bases from V and 4 bases from J, leaving 11 bases between. CDR3 DNA: TGTGCCAGCAGCTCACAAGACAGGTACGAGCAGTACTTC. Residues: CASSSQDRYEQYF. The full variable domain, in which reference TRBV7-8 and TRBJ2-7 provide the parts outside the CDR3, is GAGVSQSPRYKVAKRGQDVALRCDPISGHVSLFWYQQALGQGPEFLTYFQNEAQLDKSGLPSDRFFAERPEGSVSTLKIQRTQQEDSAVYLCASSSQDRYEQYFGPGTRLTVT.

A single count supports this clone. V usage is TRBV2 and J usage is TRBJ1-1, with D perhaps TRBD1 (5 bases). In germline, CDR1 is SNHLY, CDR2 FYNNEI. Trimming removed 5 bases from V and 8 bases from J, with 12 bases in between. There are 12 residues in the CDR3. In DNA, the CDR3 is TGTGCCAGCAGTACCAGGGCTCCCGAAGCTTTCTTT. It specifies CASSTRAPEAFF. The full variable domain, its missing parts supplied by reference TRBV2 and TRBJ1-1, is EPEVTQTPSHQVTQMGQEVILRCVPISNHLYFYWYRQILGQKVEFLVSFYNNEISEKSEIFDDQFSVERPDGSNFTLKIRSTKLEDSAMYFCASSTRAPEAFFGQGTRLTVV.

CDR3 loop: CASSQDRRPWIEAFF. Written as DNA, the CDR3 is TGCGCCAGCAGCCAAGATCGGAGACCCTGGATTGAAGCTTTCTTT. V is TRBV4-1 and J is TRBJ1-1; unclear D gene. The CDR3 length is 15 residues. V lost 0 bases to trimming and J lost 7 bases, with 15 bases between them. Germline V gene data show CDR1 as MGHRA and CDR2 as YSYEKL.

This chain uses TRBV7-9 with TRBJ2-2; 8 bases fit TRBD2. Looked up from germline, CDR1 is SEHNR and CDR2 is FQNEAQ (reference sequence). V lost 1 base, J lost 6 bases, and 7 bases stayed unmatched. CDR3 size: 16 residues. The CDR3 region is CASSLVNGGGAGELFF. The CDR3 DNA sequence: TGTGCCAGCAGCTTAGTGAACGGGGGGGGCGCCGGGGAGCTGTTTTTT.

The chain links TRBV25-1 to TRBJ2-3; 9 nucleotides line up with TRBD2. The length of the CDR3 is 13 residues. CDR1 and CDR2 from the germline V gene are MGHDK and SYGVNS. The DNA of the CDR3 is TGTGCTCCTCGGGCGGGGGGGCCGGATACGCAGTATTTT. Encoded protein: CAPRAGGPDTQYF.

The chain combines TRBV29-1 with TRBJ2-3, with TRBD1 matching 7 bases. The CDR3 runs 14 residues. The germline V gene encodes CDR1 SQVTM and CDR2 ANQGSEA. V shed 3 bases, J shed 1 base, and the junction held 4 bases outside the gene matches. CDR3 nucleotide sequence: TGCAGCGTTGAGAGGACAGGCGGCACAGATACGCAGTATTTT. Translating gives CSVERTGGTDTQYF.

The chain couples TRBV5-4 to TRBJ1-6, with D possibly being TRBD1 (5 bases). The CDR3 is made up of 15 amino acids. The V gene lost 5 bases and the J gene lost 5 bases, with 14 bases spanning the gap. Germline loops: CDR1 SGHNT, CDR2 YYREEE (reference sequence). CDR3 sequence reads: CASRTTGTNNSPLHF. As DNA, the CDR3 is TGTGCCAGCAGAACCACCGGGACTAATAATTCACCCCTCCACTTT.

The rearrangement uses TRBV4-2 and TRBJ2-5; weak D call: TRBD1 (6 bases). This CDR3 is 14 amino acids long. CDR1 is LGHNA, CDR2 YNFKEQ, per germline. The V gene lost 4 bases and the J gene lost 1 base, with 10 bases spanning the gap. This CDR3 is CASSPTGVQETQYF. The CDR3 DNA sequence: TGTGCCAGCAGCCCGACAGGCGTCCAAGAGACCCAGTACTTC.

The rearrangement links TRBV6-1 to TRBJ1-4, with D possibly matching TRBD1 (5 bases). Germline V CDR1 and CDR2: MNHNS, SASEGT. V lost 3 bases, J lost 0 bases, and 11 bases lay in between. The CDR3 has 16 amino acids. CDR3 amino acids: CASSDNRQTTNEKLFF. CDR3 nucleotides: TGTGCCAGCAGTGATAACAGACAGACAACTAATGAAAAACTGTTTTTT.

The chain is built from TRBV2 and TRBJ2-7; TRBD2 is a possible D gene (5 bases). V shed 8 bases and J shed 6 bases, with 20 bases lying between them. The CDR3 covers 14 residues. Germline V gene sequence: CDR1 SNHLY, CDR2 FYNNEI. The CDR3 DNA follows: TGTGCCAGCGGGCTTCAACGGGCGGGCGGCGAGCAGTACTTC. Amino acids: CASGLQRAGGEQYF. Filled out from reference TRBV2 and TRBJ2-7, the complete variable domain reads EPEVTQTPSHQVTQMGQEVILRCVPISNHLYFYWYRQILGQKVEFLVSFYNNEISEKSEIFDDQFSVERPDGSNFTLKIRSTKLEDSAMYFCASGLQRAGGEQYFGPGTRLTVT.

The chain uses TRBV27 and TRBJ1-6; 9 positions match TRBD1. CDR1 is MNHEY and CDR2 is SMNVEV in the germline V gene (reference sequence). Losses at the gene ends were 3 bases for V and 8 bases for J; bases not matched to a gene: 14. This CDR3 region has 18 residues. The CDR3, as DNA: TGTGCCAGCAGTTTCCTCCGCAGGACAGGGGTTATCTATTCACCCCTCCACTTT. Encoded protein: CASSFLRRTGVIYSPLHF.

The chain combines TRBV29-1 with TRBJ2-3; no firm D call. The CDR3 extends over 12 amino acids. Trimming shortened V by 6 bases and J by 6 bases, and 13 bases separated the two germline ends. Germline CDR1 reads SQVTM; CDR2 reads ANQGSEA. The CDR3: CSVAPGWDTQYF. The CDR3 DNA is TGCAGCGTCGCCCCAGGCTGGGATACGCAGTATTTT.

The V gene is TRBV3-1 (or the pseudogene TRBV3-2), the J gene TRBJ2-2; 9 nucleotides align to TRBD2. The CDR3 loop spans 16 amino acids. V lost 5 bases and J lost 3; bases outside the gene matches: 7. Germline loops: CDR1 LGHDT, CDR2 YNNKEL (reference sequence). The CDR3 sequence: CASSYISGGYTGELFF. CDR3 sequence (DNA): TGTGCCAGCAGCTACATTAGCGGGGGATACACCGGGGAGCTGTTTTTT.

J is TRBJ1-3 and V is TRBV6-5, with no clear D. V gave up 2 bases and J gave up 4 bases, with 9 bases separating them. This CDR3 region has 14 residues. Germline V gives CDR1 MNHEY, CDR2 SVGAGI. The CDR3 loop reads CASSYGGPGNTIYF. Written as DNA, the CDR3 is TGTGCCAGCAGTTACGGTGGGCCGGGAAACACCATATATTTT.

A few counts support this clone. This chain links TRBV10-3 with TRBJ2-7, with 8 bases identical to TRBD2. The ends lost 7 bases at V and 4 bases at J; junction bases unmatched: 6. The CDR3 spans 13 residues. Germline-derived CDR1 and CDR2 are ENHRY and SYGVKD. Written as DNA, the CDR3 is TGTGCCATCACCGGGACTAGTGGGTACGAGCAGTACTTC. This gives the protein CAITGTSGYEQYF.

The chain joins TRBV21-1 to TRBJ1-5; the table names TRBD1, a call not compared with the DNA. TRBV21-1 is a known pseudogene. This CDR3 spans 16 amino acids. Here the CDR3 DNA reads TGTGCCAGCAGCAACCCCCCGGGGACATTCGGCCAGCCCCAGCATTTT. Encoded protein: CASSNPPGTFGQPQHF.

This clone appeared a few times. The rearrangement links TRBV11-2 to TRBJ1-1, with a tentative D call TRBD1 (5 bases). The germline gives CDR1 SGHAT, CDR2 FQNNGV. The CDR3 runs 13 residues. Trimming shortened V by 1 base and J by 11 bases, and 14 bases separated the two germline ends. This CDR3 is CASSLGGKVSAFF. Here the CDR3 DNA reads TGTGCCAGCAGCTTAGGGGGCAAGGTTAGCGCTTTCTTT.

This rearrangement joins TRBV18 to TRBJ2-5; TRBD1 might be the D (5 bases). The germline V gene has CDR1 KGHSH and CDR2 LQKENI. Trimming took off 2 bases at V and 2 bases at J, with 12 bases between the two ends. There are 15 residues in the CDR3. DNA for the CDR3: TGTGCCAGCTCACCAACCCGACAGCTTCAAGAGACCCAGTACTTC. Encoded protein: CASSPTRQLQETQYF.

The chain has TRBV15 and TRBJ1-4, with a possible D match to TRBD1 (5 bases). The CDR3 is made up of 16 amino acids. The V end lost 3 bases, the J end lost 5 bases, and 16 bases lay between the germline ends. The germline V gene encodes CDR1 LNHNV and CDR2 YYDKDF (reference sequence). As DNA, the CDR3 is TGTGCCACCAGCAGCGAATTTGGGGCCCAGAATGAAAAACTGTTTTTT. It specifies CATSSEFGAQNEKLFF.

The chain carries TRBV7-2 and TRBJ2-1, with 7 bases aligning to TRBD2. With 5 bases clipped from V and 4 bases from J, the junction kept 5 bases outside the gene matches. Germline assignment: CDR1 SGHTA and CDR2 FQGNSA. This CDR3 is built from 14 residues. The chain's CDR3 is CASSTRTSYNEQFF. The CDR3 DNA reads TGTGCCAGCAGCACCAGGACTAGTTACAATGAGCAGTTCTTC.

This clone was counted only a few times. The CDR3: CASSLSGELFF. The CDR3 DNA follows: TGTGCCAGCAGCTTGAGCGGGGAGCTGTTTTTT. The chain couples TRBV7-9 to TRBJ2-2; no reliable D call. CDR3 length equals 11 residues. The germline gives CDR1 SEHNR, CDR2 FQNEAQ (reference sequence). V was clipped by 3 bases and J by 7 bases, with 3 bases between them. The full variable domain, rest sourced from reference TRBV7-9 and TRBJ2-2, is DTGVSQNPRHKITKRGQNVTFRCDPISEHNRLYWYRQTLGQGPEFLTYFQNEAQLEKSRLLSDRFSAERPKGSFSTLEIQRTEQGDSAMYLCASSLSGELFFGEGSRLTVL.